This T cell receptor (beta chain) came from a study of OX40 agonist ivuxolimab in advanced cancers. Assay used: immunoSEQ multiplex PCR; TCRdb lists only in-frame clones, some missing. The sample shows tens of thousands of clones, 92% of them seen only once. The CDR3 extends over 16 amino acids. V dropped 5 bases and J dropped 0 bases, with 14 bases sitting between them. The germline gives CDR1 MDHEN, CDR2 SYDVKM. The specimen was CD4+ or CD8+ T cells sorted from blood, collected in a trial of the OX40 agonist ivuxolimab. The sequence came from an adult with an advanced solid tumor such as melanoma, head and neck, liver or kidney cancer. The genes are TRBV28 and TRBJ2-1; D could derive from TRBD1 or TRBD2 (6 bases each). CDR3: CASSPTGRPSYNEQFF. In DNA form, the CDR3 reads TGTGCCAGCAGTCCTACAGGGAGGCCCTCCTACAATGAGCAGTTCTTC. The complete variable domain, with remaining parts taken from reference TRBV28 and TRBJ2-1, reads DVKVTQSSRYLVKRTGEKVFLECVQDMDHENMFWYRQDPGLGLRLIYFSYDVKMKEKGDIPEGYSVSREKKERFSLILESASTNQTSMYLCASSPTGRPSYNEQFFGPGTRLTVL.